This T cell receptor beta chain stems from a study of T cells in Graves' hyperthyroidism and ophthalmopathy. Study-level results: Ophthalmopathy was distinguished from stable hyperthyroidism by 13 V-J signatures. Blood also contained most expanded thyroid clonotypes above 0.001.

This CDR3 has 15 residues. V dropped 1 base and J dropped 2 bases, with 9 bases sitting between them. Germline V gene sequence: CDR1 SEHNR, CDR2 FQNEAQ (reference sequence). TCR beta CDR3 sequences were amplified from RNA transcripts. The HTBI primer set was used in a first-round RT-PCR of the TCR CDR3. MiXCR, run by TCRdb on the multiplex PCR reads, gives a single entry per CDR3 protein. The sample yields a few hundred thousand distinct CDR3 sequences, roughly an eighth seen once. In this sample, this clonotype turned up a few times. Its antigen is unknown. Exclusion criteria comprised uncontrolled infection, other autoimmune disease, pregnancy or lactation.

Sequencing used blood. This clonotype originated in a woman aged 40-49 years with Graves' ophthalmopathy. The J gene is TRBJ2-1, the V gene TRBV7-9; D gene uncertain. The CDR3 is CASSLGEPTYNEQFF. Here the CDR3 DNA reads TGTGCCAGCAGCTTAGGGGAACCTACCTACAATGAGCAGTTCTTC.